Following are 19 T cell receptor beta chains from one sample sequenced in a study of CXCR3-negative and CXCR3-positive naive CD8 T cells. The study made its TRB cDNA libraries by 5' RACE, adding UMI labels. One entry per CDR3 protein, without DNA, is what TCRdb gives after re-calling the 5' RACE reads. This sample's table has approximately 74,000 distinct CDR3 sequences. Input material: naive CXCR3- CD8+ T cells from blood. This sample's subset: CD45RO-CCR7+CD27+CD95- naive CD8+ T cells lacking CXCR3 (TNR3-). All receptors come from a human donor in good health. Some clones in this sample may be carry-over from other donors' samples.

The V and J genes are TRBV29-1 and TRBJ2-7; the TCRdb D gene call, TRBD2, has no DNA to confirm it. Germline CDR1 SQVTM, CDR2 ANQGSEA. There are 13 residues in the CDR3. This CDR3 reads CSVVSQSSYEQYF.

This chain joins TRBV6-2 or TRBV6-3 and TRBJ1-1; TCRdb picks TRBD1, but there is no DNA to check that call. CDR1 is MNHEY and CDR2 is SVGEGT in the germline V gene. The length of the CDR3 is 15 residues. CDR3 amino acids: CASSYYIPGGTEAFF.

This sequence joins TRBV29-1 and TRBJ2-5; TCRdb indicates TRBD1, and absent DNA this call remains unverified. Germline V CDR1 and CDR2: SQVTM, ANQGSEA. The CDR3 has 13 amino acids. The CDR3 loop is CSVDRGPQETQYF.

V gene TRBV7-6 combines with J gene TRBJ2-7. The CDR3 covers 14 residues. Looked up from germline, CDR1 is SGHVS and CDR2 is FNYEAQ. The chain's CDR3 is CASSTDQQVYEQYF. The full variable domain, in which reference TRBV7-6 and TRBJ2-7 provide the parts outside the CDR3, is GAGVSQSPRYKVTKRGQDVALRCDPISGHVSLYWYRQALGQGPEFLTYFNYEAQQDKSGLPNDRFSAERPEGSISTLTIQRTEQRDSAMYRCASSTDQQVYEQYFGPGTRLTVT.

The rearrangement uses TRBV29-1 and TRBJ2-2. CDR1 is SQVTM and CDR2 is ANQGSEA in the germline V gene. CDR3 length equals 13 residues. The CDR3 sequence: CSVRGPNTGELFF.

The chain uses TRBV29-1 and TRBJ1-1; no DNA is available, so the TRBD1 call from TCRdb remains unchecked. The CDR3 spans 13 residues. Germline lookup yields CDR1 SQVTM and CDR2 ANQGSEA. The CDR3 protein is CSGGQGWGAEAFF.

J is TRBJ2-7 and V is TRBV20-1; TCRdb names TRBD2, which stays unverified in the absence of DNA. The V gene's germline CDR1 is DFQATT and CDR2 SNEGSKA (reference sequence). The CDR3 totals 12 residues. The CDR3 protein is CSASGRVAEQYF.

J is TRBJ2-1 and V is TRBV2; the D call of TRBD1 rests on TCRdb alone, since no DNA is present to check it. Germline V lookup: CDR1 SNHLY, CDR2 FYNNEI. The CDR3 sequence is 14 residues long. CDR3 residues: CASSDRDRFFEQFF.

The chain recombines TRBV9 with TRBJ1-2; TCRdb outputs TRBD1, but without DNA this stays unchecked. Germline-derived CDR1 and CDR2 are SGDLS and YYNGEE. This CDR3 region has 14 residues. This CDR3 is CASSVAGGPDGYTF. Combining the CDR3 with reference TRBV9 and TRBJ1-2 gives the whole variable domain DSGVTQTPKHLITATGQRVTLRCSPRSGDLSVYWYQQSLDQGLQFLIQYYNGEERAKGNILERFSAQQFPDLHSELNLSSLELGDSALYFCASSVAGGPDGYTFGSGTRLTVV.

This CDR3 reads CASTSLESAYGYTF. The chain joins TRBV12-3 or TRBV12-4 to TRBJ1-2. The CDR3 is made up of 14 amino acids.

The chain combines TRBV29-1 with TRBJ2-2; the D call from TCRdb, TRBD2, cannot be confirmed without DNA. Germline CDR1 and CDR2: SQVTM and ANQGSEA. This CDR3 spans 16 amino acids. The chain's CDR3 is CSVRGLIEDNTGELFF.

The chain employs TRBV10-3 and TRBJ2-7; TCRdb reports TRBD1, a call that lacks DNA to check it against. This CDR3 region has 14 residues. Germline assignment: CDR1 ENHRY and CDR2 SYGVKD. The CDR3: CAISPGQQTYEQYF.

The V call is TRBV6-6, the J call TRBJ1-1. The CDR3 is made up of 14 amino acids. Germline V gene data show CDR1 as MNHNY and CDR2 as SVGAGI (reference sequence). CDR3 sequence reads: CASSYLARNTEVFF.

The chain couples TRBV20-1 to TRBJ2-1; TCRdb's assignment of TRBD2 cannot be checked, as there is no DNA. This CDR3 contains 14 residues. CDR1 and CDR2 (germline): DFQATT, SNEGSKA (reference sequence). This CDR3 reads CSARLAGDYNEQFF.

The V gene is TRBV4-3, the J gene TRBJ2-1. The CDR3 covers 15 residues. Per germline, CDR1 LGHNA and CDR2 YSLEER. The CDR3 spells CASSQGLASHNEQFF.

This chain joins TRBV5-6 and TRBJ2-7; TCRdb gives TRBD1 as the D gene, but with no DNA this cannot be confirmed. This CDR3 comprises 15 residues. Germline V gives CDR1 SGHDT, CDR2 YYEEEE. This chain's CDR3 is CASSLGSGTSYEQYF.

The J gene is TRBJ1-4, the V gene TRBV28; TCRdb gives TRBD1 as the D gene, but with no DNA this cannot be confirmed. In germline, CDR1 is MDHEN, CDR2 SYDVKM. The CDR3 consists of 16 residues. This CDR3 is CASSPRGVASIEKLFF.

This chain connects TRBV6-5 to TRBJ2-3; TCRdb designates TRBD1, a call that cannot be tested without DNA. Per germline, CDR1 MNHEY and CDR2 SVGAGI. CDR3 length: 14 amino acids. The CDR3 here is CASSFREFTDTQYF.

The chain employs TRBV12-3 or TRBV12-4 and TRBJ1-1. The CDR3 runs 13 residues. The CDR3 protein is CASSTTVNTEAFF.